The source of this T cell receptor beta chain is a study of T cells in tumors after PD-1 blockade. Study-level information: No patient had prior checkpoint blockade, systemic immunosuppression, or radiotherapy within 4 weeks. Daily vismodegib 150 mg continued in a subset of anti-PD-1-treated patients.

The method was immunoSEQ multiplex PCR; TCRdb's version includes in-frame clones alone and lacks a portion of them. Among 45,000 to 60,000 clones listed, around 80% were seen once. The CDR3 has 14 residues. Germline V gene sequence: CDR1 MNHEY, CDR2 SVGAGI. Trimming removed 6 bases from V and 4 bases from J; junction bases left unmatched: 8. The specimen comprised PBMCs, sampled before anti-PD-1 therapy. This sequence was found in a human donor with advanced basal cell or squamous cell carcinoma (not recorded which). This chain connects TRBV6-5 to TRBJ1-2, with 7 bases that match TRBD1. CDR3 DNA sequence: TGTGCCAGCAGCCGGGACAGAACTTCCTATGGCTACACCTTC. This gives the protein CASSRDRTSYGYTF.